This entry concerns a single T cell receptor (beta chain). Its antigen is not identified. This CDR3 has 14 amino acids. Germline CDR1 MGHRA, CDR2 YSYEKL. V was trimmed by 3 bases and J by 1 base, leaving 9 bases between them. The record originates from a study of CD8 T cells in ankylosing spondylitis. Study-wide points: A TCR beta motif of under ten highly homologous variants seemed to mark ankylosing spondylitis blood. Clones linked to disease were reported to show significant enrichment in matched ankylosing spondylitis synovial fluid.

In TCRdb, the 5' RACE reads were re-called with MiXCR into one record per CDR3 protein. The repertoire holds over 130,000 distinct CDR3 sequences, under 45% seen once, with 12% to 15% in the top ten. This receptor was obtained from a male donor with ankylosing spondylitis. The J gene is TRBJ1-1, the V gene TRBV4-1; the D gene is possibly TRBD1 (5 bases). Input material: synovial fluid, either unsorted or a sorted T cell fraction (not recorded which). DNA of the CDR3: TGCGCCAGCAGCCACCCAGGGCCGAACACTGAAGCTTTCTTT. Amino acids: CASSHPGPNTEAFF.